A selection of T cell receptor beta chains follows, all from one sample in a study of T cell responses to AZD1222 COVID-19 vaccine. Produced via immunoSEQ multiplex PCR; TCRdb's table is partial and in-frame only. The top ten hold 20% to 25% of the sample, which has roughly 49,000 clones, 70% to 85% seen once. Source: peripheral blood, taken on day 0 of MenACWY control vaccination. All receptors come from an adult in good health. The CDR3 runs from the conserved cysteine through the conserved F or W. Each record gives: V gene, CDR3 protein.

v_call: TRBV11-3; cdr3_aa: CASSSTEGDSNGYTF
v_call: TRBV29-1; cdr3_aa: CSVNLGAAYGYTF
v_call: TRBV28; cdr3_aa: CASSFRGTANEKLFF
v_call: TRBV6-5; cdr3_aa: CASSYRPAGQNTEAFF
v_call: TRBV5-6; cdr3_aa: CASTLRQGAKNIQYF
v_call: TRBV9; cdr3_aa: CASSVAQGGNEKLFF
v_call: TRBV30; cdr3_aa: CAWTRQTGGNQPQHF
v_call: TRBV7-9; cdr3_aa: CASSHRRQAKEKLFF
v_call: TRBV5-1; cdr3_aa: CASSLVPGNQPQHF
v_call: TRBV5-1; cdr3_aa: CASSAQLAQETQYF
v_call: TRBV28; cdr3_aa: CASSSLGLAGTGELFF
v_call: TRBV5-6; cdr3_aa: CASSPGRVNTEAFF
v_call: TRBV7-5; cdr3_aa: CVGRFPRRDNSPLHF
v_call: TRBV6-5; cdr3_aa: CASSYSEAGNTIYF
v_call: TRBV3-1/TRBV3-2; cdr3_aa: CASSQDWVNEQFF
v_call: TRBV28; cdr3_aa: CASSLASAPTEAFF
v_call: TRBV6-2/TRBV6-3; cdr3_aa: CASSLAGTGLGNTIYF
v_call: TRBV5-1; cdr3_aa: CASSLTSGRGGELFF
v_call: TRBV19; cdr3_aa: CASSIGTTSYNEQFF
v_call: TRBV30; cdr3_aa: CAWSGALSTEAFF
v_call: TRBV28; cdr3_aa: CASKTGGQETQYF
v_call: TRBV7-8; cdr3_aa: CASSLAQSQGRGEQFF
v_call: TRBV6-5; cdr3_aa: CASRGTGQSNQPQHF
v_call: TRBV7-9; cdr3_aa: CASSSRRGGEKLFF